The 24 T cell receptor beta chains presented below share a single source sample, sequenced in a study of blood T cells in healthy people across ages. A J-beta primer mix and a sample-barcoded 5' primer were used in a second PCR of about 7 to 12 cycles. TCRdb ran MiXCR on the 5' RACE reads and lists one entry per CDR3 protein. The table includes about 1 million distinct CDR3 sequences, less than 50% detected once. Material for sequencing was blood. Every receptor here comes from a woman aged 55-75 years in good health.

The chain joins TRBV20-1 to TRBJ2-3; 8 bases line up with TRBD1. V trimming: 4 bases; J trimming: 1 base; junction bases outside the gene matches: 7. The germline CDR1 and CDR2 sequences are DFQATT and SNEGSKA (reference sequence). CDR3 length: 15 amino acids. This chain's CDR3 is CSANQLQGGTDTQYF. CDR3 DNA sequence: TGCAGTGCTAACCAACTACAGGGGGGCACAGATACGCAGTATTTT.

This chain connects TRBV20-1 to TRBJ2-3; unclear D gene. Germline-derived CDR1 and CDR2 are DFQATT and SNEGSKA (reference sequence). Trimming took off 1 base at V and 2 bases at J, with 16 bases between the two ends. CDR3 size: 16 residues. The CDR3 DNA follows: TGCAGTGCTAGAGGTCTCCTAGAGCGTCCCACAGATACGCAGTATTTT. Amino acid sequence: CSARGLLERPTDTQYF.

The chain uses TRBV9 and TRBJ2-1, with D uncertain. The CDR3 spans 16 residues. The V gene lost 2 bases and the J gene lost 0 bases, with 12 bases spanning the gap. Looked up from germline, CDR1 is SGDLS and CDR2 is YYNGEE. Written as DNA, the CDR3 is TGTGCCAGCAGCGTCGGTCTTACCTCCTCCTACAATGAGCAGTTCTTC. Amino acids: CASSVGLTSSYNEQFF.

The V call is TRBV20-1, the J call TRBJ2-5, with 12 bases fitting TRBD2. The end of the DNA fits TRBJ2-7 better, so the J call may be wrong. This CDR3 comprises 17 residues. Germline CDR1 and CDR2: DFQATT and SNEGSKA (reference sequence). CDR3 region: CSARSLASGRASYEQYF. Here the CDR3 DNA reads TGCAGTGCTAGATCCCTTGCTAGCGGGAGGGCTTCGTACGAGCAGTACTTC.

The genes are TRBV25-1 and TRBJ2-7; the D is unclear. Per germline, CDR1 MGHDK and CDR2 SYGVNS. Trimming stripped 4 bases from V and 2 bases from J, with 9 bases between. This CDR3 contains 13 residues. CDR3 loop: CASSATNTYEQYF. In DNA form, the CDR3 reads TGTGCCAGCAGTGCGACAAATACCTACGAGCAGTACTTC.

This chain links TRBV20-1 with TRBJ2-7; TRBD1 agrees at 8 bases. The germline V gene has CDR1 DFQATT and CDR2 SNEGSKA (reference sequence). This CDR3 is built from 14 residues. V gave up 4 bases and J gave up 3 bases; unmatched junction bases: 8. The CDR3 nucleotides read TGCAGTGCTACATCTCAGGGGGCGGTCTACGAGCAGTACTTC. Translation: CSATSQGAVYEQYF.

In this sample, this clonotype turned up once. This chain links TRBV20-1 with TRBJ2-7; tentative D call: TRBD2 (5 bases). CDR3 length: 14 residues. V was clipped by 3 bases and J by 4 bases, with 16 bases between them. In germline, CDR1 is DFQATT, CDR2 SNEGSKA (reference sequence). The CDR3 coding sequence is TGCAGTGCTAGTACTCGGGGTTTCGGATACGAGCAGTACTTC. As protein: CSASTRGFGYEQYF.

This chain links TRBV15 with TRBJ2-1, with a tentative D call TRBD2 (6 bases). Germline CDR1 is LNHNV and CDR2 is YYDKDF (reference sequence). This CDR3 has 15 amino acids. V lost 0 bases, J lost 7 bases, and 13 bases lay in between. The CDR3 reads CATSRDISGRNEQFF. Written as DNA, the CDR3 is TGTGCCACCAGCAGAGATATTAGCGGAAGGAATGAGCAGTTCTTC.

The chain employs TRBV7-8 and TRBJ2-7, with D maybe TRBD2 (6 bases). CDR1 is SGHVS, CDR2 FQNEAQ, per germline. The CDR3 is 16 amino acids. V was pared by 3 bases and J by 0 bases, with 15 bases between. The CDR3 sequence: CASSFAGAGSSYEQYF. In nucleotides, the CDR3 is TGTGCCAGCAGCTTTGCCGGGGCGGGAAGCTCCTACGAGCAGTACTTC.

This clonotype was recorded many times. The rearrangement uses TRBV29-1 and TRBJ2-5; 8 bases are a match to TRBD1. The CDR3 sequence is 13 residues long. Looked up from germline, CDR1 is SQVTM and CDR2 is ANQGSEA. J was trimmed by 1 base and V by 6 bases; bases with no gene match: 4. CDR3 nucleotide sequence: TGCAGCGTATCGGGACAGGCCCAAGAGACCCAGTACTTC. This encodes CSVSGQAQETQYF.

The chain links TRBV12-5 to TRBJ2-5; tentatively, D is TRBD2 (6 bases). The last part of the DNA fits TRBJ2-7 better; the J call may be wrong. Germline CDR1 and CDR2: LGHNT and FRNRAP. This CDR3 contains 15 residues. CDR3 nucleotides: TGTGCTAGCTGGGGCTCGGCGGGAAACTCCTACGAGCAGTACTTC. It yields the protein CASWGSAGNSYEQYF.

This clonotype was detected a few times. V and J are TRBV27 and TRBJ2-5, with a tentative D call TRBD2 (5 bases). Near its end, the DNA agrees better with TRBJ2-7, so the J call may be wrong. Germline CDR1 MNHEY, CDR2 SMNVEV (reference sequence). CDR3 length: 12 residues. CDR3: CASSLRDGEQYF. The CDR3 DNA sequence: TGTGCCAGCAGTTTACGGGATGGCGAGCAGTACTTC.

This clonotype was observed a few times. The rearrangement links TRBV29-1 to TRBJ2-7; the match to TRBD2 covers 7 bases. Germline CDR1 and CDR2: SQVTM and ANQGSEA. The junction had 2 bases not matched to a gene; V was cut back by 0 bases and J by 0 bases. CDR3 length equals 14 residues. The CDR3 spells CSVEDRDYSYEQYF. CDR3 nucleotide sequence: TGCAGCGTTGAAGACAGGGACTACTCCTACGAGCAGTACTTC.

Only a few counts were recorded for this clonotype. The V and J genes are TRBV14 and TRBJ2-3; D unresolved. Trimming removed 6 bases at V and 4 bases at J, with 5 bases between. CDR1 SGHDN and CDR2 FVKESK come from the germline V gene. The CDR3 has 11 residues. The CDR3 sequence: CASRVADTQYF. The CDR3 DNA sequence: TGTGCCAGCAGGGTTGCAGATACGCAGTATTTT.

The chain links TRBV7-3 to TRBJ2-1; tentatively, D is TRBD1 (6 bases). V was pared by 5 bases and J by 4 bases, with 18 bases between. Germline loops: CDR1 SGHTA, CDR2 FQGTGA. The CDR3 covers 16 residues. The CDR3 region has the DNA TGTGCCAGCAGCCCCTCGCCCGGGACAAAGTACAATGAGCAGTTCTTC. Translated: CASSPSPGTKYNEQFF.

This rearrangement joins TRBV3-1 to TRBJ2-7; no clear D. CDR1 is LGHDT, CDR2 YNNKEL, per germline (reference sequence). This CDR3 has 15 residues. Trimming stripped 1 base from V and 6 bases from J, with 16 bases between. CDR3 nucleotide sequence: TGTGCCAGCAGCCAAGGTCGGCATTACATGGGCGAGCAGTACTTC. This sequence encodes CASSQGRHYMGEQYF.

This chain joins TRBV29-1 and TRBJ2-3, with D possibly called TRBD1 or TRBD2 (5 bases each). The CDR3 is 12 amino acids. Germline V gene lookup returns CDR1 SQVTM and CDR2 ANQGSEA. V was trimmed by 7 bases and J by 4 bases, leaving 12 bases between them. CDR3 residues: CSGGQGADTQYF. CDR3 nucleotides: TGCAGCGGGGGTCAGGGAGCAGATACGCAGTATTTT.

The chain has TRBV20-1 and TRBJ1-2, with TRBD1 matching 7 bases. Per the germline V gene, CDR1 is DFQATT and CDR2 is SNEGSKA (reference sequence). J was trimmed by 5 bases and V by 5 bases; bases with no gene match: 17. This CDR3 comprises 16 residues. This CDR3 is CSAAMSKGGASYGYTF. The DNA of the CDR3 is TGCAGTGCTGCTATGAGCAAAGGGGGCGCATCTTATGGCTACACCTTC.

This clonotype was counted a few times. This chain links TRBV7-8 with TRBJ1-1; D gene unclear. CDR1 and CDR2 from the germline V gene are SGHVS and FQNEAQ. Trimming left V 2 bases short and J 0 bases short, with 7 bases between. The CDR3 consists of 14 residues. The chain's CDR3 is CASSLNDMNTEAFF. CDR3 bases: TGTGCCAGCAGCTTAAACGACATGAACACTGAAGCTTTCTTT.

The J gene is TRBJ2-7, the V gene TRBV6-5; perhaps D is TRBD1 or TRBD2 (5 bases each). This CDR3 is built from 13 residues. Germline lookup yields CDR1 MNHEY and CDR2 SVGAGI. V gave up 6 bases and J gave up 3 bases, with 12 bases separating them. Here the CDR3 reads CASSRDAYYEQYF. In DNA form, the CDR3 reads TGTGCCAGCAGCCGGGACGCCTACTACGAGCAGTACTTC.

This sequence joins TRBV20-1 and TRBJ2-1, with 12 bases lining up with TRBD2. V was pared by 1 base and J by 6 bases, with 7 bases of the junction left unmatched. Germline CDR1 reads DFQATT; CDR2 reads SNEGSKA (reference sequence). The CDR3 extends over 16 amino acids. Here the CDR3 DNA reads TGCAGTGCTAGAGTAACTAGCGGGAGGAAAAGCAATGAGCAGTTCTTC. Encoded protein: CSARVTSGRKSNEQFF.

As concerns this clonotype: The junction does not match germline at one end; this may be a read error. The V and J genes are TRBV20-1 and TRBJ2-5, with D possibly being TRBD1 (5 bases). From germline, CDR1 is DFQATT and CDR2 SNEGSKA (reference sequence). There are 12 residues in the CDR3. DNA of the CDR3: TGCAGTGCTCCCCCTGAGTGGGGCCTCCAGCACTTC. Its translation: CSAPPEWGLQHF.

This clonotype has just a few counts. The genes are TRBV20-1 and TRBJ1-5, with D perhaps matching TRBD1 (5 bases). From germline, CDR1 is DFQATT and CDR2 SNEGSKA (reference sequence). V gave up 3 bases and J gave up 0 bases, with 15 bases separating them. This CDR3 spans 16 amino acids. DNA of the CDR3: TGCAGTGCTAGTATGGGGGGTGCAAATAGCAATCAGCCCCAGCATTTT. Residues: CSASMGGANSNQPQHF.

The rearrangement links TRBV6-1 to TRBJ2-1; 14 bases match TRBD2. Germline assignment: CDR1 MNHNS and CDR2 SASEGT. The V segment lost 6 bases and the J segment 3 bases; nucleotides outside the gene matches: 10. The CDR3 runs to 18 residues. CDR3 residues: CASSRNKGLAGDYNEQFF. The CDR3 bases are TGTGCCAGCAGCCGAAATAAGGGACTAGCGGGGGACTACAATGAGCAGTTCTTC.